This is a list of T cell receptor beta chains from one sample in a study of vaccination and CD4 T cells after COVID-19. A single record per CDR3 protein comes from TCRdb applying MiXCR to the PCR reads. In the table there are about 14,000 distinct CDR3 sequences, approximately 60% of which are singletons. These TCRs' antigens remain unknown. The sequenced material came from CD4+ T cells from blood, cultured in vitro. The receptors were gathered from a human donor who had recovered from COVID-19. The conserved cysteine and the conserved F or W are not part of the CDR3 here. Fields, in order: V gene, CDR3 protein.

V: TRBV18; CDR3: ASSPGGTDTQY
V: TRBV20-1; CDR3: SVSPIVGSYNEQF
V: TRBV7-2; CDR3: ASSPRTGQPQH
V: TRBV18; CDR3: ASSGTVLYEQY
V: TRBV6-1; CDR3: ASSEARYTSAPYEQY
V: TRBV20-1; CDR3: SAMSPWGAHYSNQPQH
V: TRBV6-2/TRBV6-3; CDR3: ASNTGQPSYEQY
V: TRBV10-3; CDR3: AIRTETSGTQETQY
V: TRBV20-1; CDR3: SARGLAGPSSYNEQF
V: TRBV7-8; CDR3: ASSLEPSTPNEQF
V: TRBV19; CDR3: ASSALGDTLVYYGYT
V: TRBV28; CDR3: ASIPGGLRYGYT
V: TRBV20-1; CDR3: SARDFSRGTEAF
V: TRBV11-2; CDR3: ASSLAGGVTDTQY
V: TRBV28; CDR3: ASSLDGNTEAF
V: TRBV5-1; CDR3: ASSLGPGGSGTEAF
V: TRBV7-9; CDR3: ASSPTYGYT
V: TRBV12-3/TRBV12-4; CDR3: ASSLGQGRSQPQH
V: TRBV20-1; CDR3: SATISGRASTDTQY
V: TRBV18; CDR3: ASSRGATYEQY
V: TRBV10-1; CDR3: ASSDGTEGRETQY
V: TRBV28; CDR3: ASSWGTGDGYT
V: TRBV6-5; CDR3: ASSSWTAPRGYT
V: TRBV27; CDR3: ASSRTGTESEAF
V: TRBV20-1; CDR3: SADIAERGIETQY
V: TRBV11-3; CDR3: ASSPRDTRLANYGYT
V: TRBV4-2; CDR3: ASSPRSGRLGSVDTQY
V: TRBV6-4; CDR3: ASSPGIGTEAF
V: TRBV27; CDR3: ASSFEAGHWNTEAF
V: TRBV27; CDR3: ASSFRDRGQPEAF
V: TRBV20-1; CDR3: SARGAPNNYGYT
V: TRBV7-9; CDR3: ASSLSQVGNTEAF
V: TRBV19; CDR3: ASSIEDGGGGYT